These 25 T cell receptor beta chains were all obtained from the same sample, sequenced in a study of response to subunit inactivated influenza vaccine. MiXCR, run by TCRdb on the RT-PCR reads, gives a single entry per CDR3 protein. Seen here are about 520,000 distinct CDR3 sequences, about 25% observed once, and the top ten hold 1.5% to 2%. Sequenced here: CD4+ T cells sorted from PBMCs, sampled 5 days after vaccination. All receptors derive from a man between 45 and 60 years old who received an inactivated influenza vaccine.

The chain carries TRBV19 and TRBJ2-1; D unclear. V was cut by 4 bases and J by 6 bases, with 7 bases left in between. Germline V gives CDR1 LNHDA, CDR2 SQIVND (reference sequence). The CDR3 extends over 12 amino acids. As DNA, the CDR3 is TGTGCCAGTAGTACCACTCGCAATGAGCAGTTCTTC. Translated, it gives CASSTTRNEQFF.

This clonotype showed up just a few times. This sequence joins TRBV9 and TRBJ1-4, with D possibly being TRBD1 (5 bases). This CDR3 contains 16 residues. Germline assignment: CDR1 SGDLS and CDR2 YYNGEE. Between the trimmed V and J ends, which lost 3 bases and 6 bases, there was a span of 18 bases. The CDR3 sequence: CASSAASGQGDEKLFF. The CDR3 nucleotides read TGTGCCAGCAGCGCGGCTAGCGGCCAGGGTGATGAAAAACTGTTTTTT.

The sample holds many counts of this clonotype. The genes are TRBV20-1 and TRBJ1-5; D is possibly TRBD1 (5 bases). Trimming cost V 3 bases and J 6 bases, with 21 bases left between them. The CDR3 extends over 16 amino acids. Germline assignment: CDR1 DFQATT and CDR2 SNEGSKA (reference sequence). CDR3 in DNA: TGCAGTGCTAGGACCGGGGGGAGTATGGGTAGTCAGCCCCAGCATTTT. It codes for CSARTGGSMGSQPQHF.

J is TRBJ2-2 and V is TRBV7-8; 7 bases agree with TRBD1. Germline lookup yields CDR1 SGHVS and CDR2 FQNEAQ. This CDR3 region has 14 residues. J gave up 9 bases and V 2 bases, and 6 bases lay outside the gene matches. CDR3: CASSLSRTGRELFF. The CDR3 DNA reads TGTGCCAGCAGCTTAAGCAGGACAGGCAGGGAGCTGTTTTTT.

V gene TRBV18 combines with J gene TRBJ2-7; TRBD2 agrees at 7 bases. The CDR3 is made up of 13 amino acids. Unmatched junction bases numbered 5, after V lost 6 bases and J lost 3 bases. Germline CDR1 KGHSH, CDR2 LQKENI. The CDR3 bases are TGTGCCAGCTCTCCCCTAGCGGACTACGAGCAGTACTTC. This encodes CASSPLADYEQYF.

This clonotype was counted ten times or more. The V gene is TRBV20-1, the J gene TRBJ1-4; 7 bases match TRBD1. Germline CDR1 is DFQATT and CDR2 is SNEGSKA (reference sequence). V shed 5 bases and J 3 bases; nucleotides not matched to a gene: 3. This CDR3 spans 13 amino acids. This CDR3 reads CSAWTGPNEKLFF. The CDR3 DNA reads as TGCAGTGCTTGGACAGGCCCTAATGAAAAACTGTTTTTT.

The V call is TRBV5-1, the J call TRBJ2-1; 9 bases fit TRBD2. The CDR3 loop spans 15 amino acids. Germline CDR1 is SGHRS and CDR2 is YFSETQ. After removal of 7 bases from V and 2 bases from J, the junction contained 7 bases not matched to a gene. In DNA, the CDR3 is TGCGCCAGCGGAGGTGGACTAGCGACCTACAATGAGCAGTTCTTC. Its translation: CASGGGLATYNEQFF.

This clonotype was counted at least ten times. The CDR3 nucleotides read TGTGCCAGCAGCTGGACAGGGGACAATGAGCAGTTCTTC. Amino acids: CASSWTGDNEQFF. The chain recombines TRBV7-9 with TRBJ2-1, with TRBD1 matching over 9 bases. V lost 4 bases, J lost 5 bases, and 0 bases stayed unmatched. The CDR3 totals 13 residues. The germline gives CDR1 SEHNR, CDR2 FQNEAQ (reference sequence).

This clonotype has more than one count but fewer than ten. V is TRBV11-2 and J is TRBJ2-2; 11 bases align to TRBD2. The CDR3 totals 19 residues. Per germline, CDR1 SGHAT and CDR2 FQNNGV. The trim removed 1 base at V and 0 bases at J, leaving 7 bases unmatched. CDR3 amino acids: CASSLVGLAAASNTGELFF. The CDR3 region has the DNA TGTGCCAGCAGCTTAGTGGGACTAGCGGCAGCTTCGAACACCGGGGAGCTGTTTTTT.

V is TRBV20-1 and J is TRBJ2-7, with D possibly being TRBD2 (6 bases). The CDR3 consists of 12 residues. V was clipped by 6 bases and J by 1 base, with 10 bases between them. Per germline, CDR1 DFQATT and CDR2 SNEGSKA (reference sequence). In DNA form, the CDR3 reads TGCAGTGCCACCCGGGGGTCCTACGAGCAGTACTTC. Translated: CSATRGSYEQYF.

This chain connects TRBV7-9 to TRBJ1-2, with a weak D call TRBD1 (5 bases). The CDR3 is 14 amino acids. Germline assignment: CDR1 SEHNR and CDR2 FQNEAQ (reference sequence). The CDR3 loop is CAIRGTLPPYGYTF. The CDR3 DNA reads TGTGCAATCAGAGGGACCTTACCTCCCTATGGCTACACCTTC. Supplemented by reference TRBV7-9 and TRBJ1-2, the full variable domain reads DTGVSQNPRHKITKRGQNVTFRCDPISEHNRLYWYRQTLGQGPEFLTYFQNEAQLEKSRLLSDRFSAERPKGSFSTLEIQRTEQGDSAMYLCAIRGTLPPYGYTFGSGTRLTVV.

The chain links TRBV7-2 to TRBJ2-3; the D is unclear. The CDR3 has 15 residues. In germline, CDR1 is SGHTA, CDR2 FQGNSA. V lost 1 base to trimming and J lost 0 bases, with 8 bases between them. This CDR3 reads CASSLDVGSTDTQYF. The CDR3 DNA follows: TGTGCCAGCAGCTTAGACGTGGGCAGCACAGATACGCAGTATTTT.

This clonotype was seen more than once but under ten times. This chain uses TRBV20-1 with TRBJ1-1; 7 bases map to TRBD1. The CDR3 loop spans 15 amino acids. Germline lookup yields CDR1 DFQATT and CDR2 SNEGSKA (reference sequence). Trimming removed 2 bases from V and 2 bases from J; junction bases left unmatched: 8. CDR3 region: CSARKAGGINTEAFF. CDR3 DNA sequence: TGCAGTGCTAGAAAGGCAGGGGGTATTAACACTGAAGCTTTCTTT.

The chain is built from TRBV6-1 and TRBJ1-6; D may be TRBD1 (5 bases). V lost 5 bases to trimming and J lost 5 bases, with 10 bases between them. Germline CDR1 is MNHNS and CDR2 is SASEGT. CDR3 size: 14 residues. As DNA, the CDR3 is TGTGCCAGCAGTCCAGGGCTTGATAATTCACCCCTCCACTTT. The encoded protein is CASSPGLDNSPLHF.

The chain joins TRBV9 to TRBJ2-5; TRBD2 aligns across 8 bases. Losses at the gene ends were 4 bases for V and 8 bases for J; bases not matched to a gene: 10. The CDR3 is 14 residues long. CDR1 SGDLS and CDR2 YYNGEE come from the germline V gene. The CDR3 sequence: CASSPSPGGETQYF. Written as DNA, the CDR3 is TGTGCCAGCAGCCCCTCACCGGGGGGGGAAACCCAGTACTTC.

V usage is TRBV4-3 and J usage is TRBJ2-3; the match to TRBD2 covers 9 bases. The junction had 11 bases not matched to a gene; V was cut back by 3 bases and J by 4 bases. Germline V CDR1 and CDR2: LGHNA, YSLEER. CDR3 length: 17 amino acids. CDR3 DNA: TGCGCCAGCAGCCAGTTCAGCCCGGGACTAGCCTCAGATACGCAGTATTTT. This encodes CASSQFSPGLASDTQYF.

The V call is TRBV20-1, the J call TRBJ2-7; D call uncertain. This CDR3 has 14 residues. V lost 3 bases to trimming and J lost 0 bases, with 12 bases between them. CDR1 is DFQATT and CDR2 is SNEGSKA in the germline V gene (reference sequence). The CDR3 region has the DNA TGCAGTGCTAGCAGACAAACCTTCTCCTACGAGCAGTACTTC. It yields the protein CSASRQTFSYEQYF.

The chain joins TRBV4-3 to TRBJ1-4; no reliable D call. Germline-derived CDR1 and CDR2 are LGHNA and YSLEER. The CDR3 has 15 amino acids. V was pared by 2 bases and J by 5 bases, with 12 bases between. CDR3 DNA sequence: TGCGCCAGCAGCCAATCCGGAGGGCTCAATGAAAAACTGTTTTTT. Amino acids: CASSQSGGLNEKLFF.

This clonotype was recorded many times. The chain has TRBV6-5 and TRBJ1-3, with 7 bases matching TRBD1. Trimming took 0 bases from V and 0 from J; bases not matched to a gene: 5. Germline assignment: CDR1 MNHEY and CDR2 SVGAGI. CDR3 size: 17 residues. The CDR3 protein is CASSYSRTGFSGNTIYF. DNA for the CDR3: TGTGCCAGCAGTTACTCCCGGACAGGCTTCTCTGGAAACACCATATATTTT.

The CDR3 DNA reads as TGTGCCAGCAGTTTGTGGGGAACTAGAGGTTTTACGCAGTATTTT. Protein: CASSLWGTRGFTQYF. This chain connects TRBV28 to TRBJ2-3; a weak D match, TRBD2 (5 bases). This CDR3 is 15 amino acids long. The ends were cut back, 3 bases at V and 8 bases at J, with 18 bases in the middle. CDR1 MDHEN and CDR2 SYDVKM come from the germline V gene.

This clonotype has more than one count but fewer than ten. The chain joins TRBV2 to TRBJ1-2; D not resolved. There are 13 residues in the CDR3. Trimming removed 5 bases from V and 8 bases from J, with 15 bases in between. CDR1 SNHLY and CDR2 FYNNEI come from the germline V gene. For the CDR3, the DNA is TGTGCCAGCAGTATGGAGGGAAAGTCGGGCTACACCTTC. Its translation: CASSMEGKSGYTF.

The chain uses TRBV5-1 and TRBJ2-3; 7 nucleotides line up with TRBD2. Losses at the gene ends were 0 bases for V and 4 bases for J; bases not matched to a gene: 5. Germline assignment: CDR1 SGHRS and CDR2 YFSETQ. The CDR3 is made up of 15 amino acids. CDR3 protein: CASSLGTSRPDTQYF. The CDR3 DNA is TGCGCCAGCAGCTTGGGGACTAGTAGGCCAGATACGCAGTATTTT.

This clonotype was detected a few times. The rearrangement joins TRBV7-9 to TRBJ2-7, with 7 bases identical to TRBD2. V was clipped by 4 bases and J by 0 bases; unmatched bases: 9. The CDR3 consists of 16 residues. CDR1 and CDR2 from the germline V gene are SEHNR and FQNEAQ (reference sequence). CDR3 in DNA: TGTGCCAGCAGCTCGAACCCGGGACTACCCTCCTACGAGCAGTACTTC. Amino acids: CASSSNPGLPSYEQYF.

V is TRBV5-1 and J is TRBJ2-1; D unresolved. V was pared by 4 bases and J by 4 bases, with 12 bases between. There are 14 residues in the CDR3. The V gene's germline CDR1 is SGHRS and CDR2 YFSETQ. This CDR3 is CASSPGSRYNEQFF. The CDR3 region has the DNA TGCGCCAGCAGCCCCGGGTCTCGTTACAATGAGCAGTTCTTC.

The rearrangement uses TRBV30 and TRBJ1-6, with D unclear. The CDR3 is 16 residues long. The V end lost 0 bases, the J end lost 2 bases, and 11 bases lay between the germline ends. CDR1 is GTSNPN and CDR2 is SVGIG in the germline V gene (reference sequence). The CDR3 loop is CAWSVRRRAYNSPLHF. The CDR3 DNA reads TGTGCCTGGAGTGTACGTAGGAGGGCCTATAATTCACCCCTCCACTTT.